The 29 T cell receptor beta chains in this list originate from one sample, sequenced in a study of blood T cell repertoires in COVID-19. TCRdb's copy holds only in-frame clones and misses some; the assay was immunoSEQ multiplex PCR. The sample records approximately 170,000 clones, around nine tenths being singletons. Sequencing was done on a sample of peripheral blood. These receptors came from a woman aged 80 or over with COVID-19, enrolled during active disease.

The gene calls are TRBV10-3 and TRBJ2-2, with no clear D. With 5 bases removed from V and 5 bases from J, the gap between germline ends came to 9 bases. Per germline, CDR1 ENHRY and CDR2 SYGVKD. The CDR3 sequence is 13 residues long. This CDR3 is CAISPISTGELFF. CDR3 coding DNA: TGTGCCATCAGTCCTATTTCGACCGGGGAGCTGTTTTTT.

The chain carries TRBV5-6 and TRBJ2-2, with a weak D call TRBD1 (6 bases). This CDR3 comprises 15 residues. Trimming cost V 4 bases and J 4 bases, with 14 bases left between them. Germline values: CDR1 SGHDT, CDR2 YYEEEE. The CDR3 DNA reads TGTGCCAGCAGCGTCGGAACAGGGATCACCGGGGAGCTGTTTTTT. As protein: CASSVGTGITGELFF.

V and J are TRBV15 and TRBJ2-2; 8 nucleotides match TRBD1. Per germline, CDR1 LNHNV and CDR2 YYDKDF (reference sequence). Trimming took 8 bases from V and 5 from J; bases not matched to a gene: 4. The CDR3 has 13 amino acids. The CDR3 here is CATGQGGTGELFF. The CDR3 DNA reads TGTGCCACCGGACAGGGAGGTACCGGGGAGCTGTTTTTT.

This clone turned up a few times. V gene TRBV7-2 combines with J gene TRBJ2-7; TRBD2 aligns across 7 bases. The V segment lost 5 bases and the J segment 5 bases; nucleotides outside the gene matches: 12. Germline V gene data show CDR1 as SGHTA and CDR2 as FQGNSA. The CDR3 is 15 amino acids. This chain's CDR3 is CASSAQPGGIHEQYF. The CDR3 DNA is TGTGCCAGCAGCGCACAACCGGGAGGAATCCACGAGCAGTACTTC.

V usage is TRBV10-3 and J usage is TRBJ1-1, with a tentative D call TRBD1 (6 bases). Germline V lookup: CDR1 ENHRY, CDR2 SYGVKD. This CDR3 has 13 amino acids. Trimming took 9 bases from V and 3 from J, leaving 14 bases between them. The CDR3 DNA reads as TGTGCCATACAGGGTGAGGGACACACTGAAGCTTTCTTT. It codes for CAIQGEGHTEAFF.

The chain combines TRBV5-6 with TRBJ2-3, with a weak D call TRBD1 (6 bases). The CDR3 length is 14 residues. Germline lookup yields CDR1 SGHDT and CDR2 YYEEEE. The V end was cut by 4 bases, the J end by 5 bases, with 14 bases between. The CDR3: CASSGTNREDTQYF. The CDR3 nucleotides are TGTGCCAGCAGCGGTACTAACAGGGAAGATACGCAGTATTTT.

The chain uses TRBV7-9 and TRBJ1-1, with TRBD1 matching over 7 bases. After removal of 4 bases from V and 4 bases from J, the junction contained 9 bases not matched to a gene. Germline V gene lookup returns CDR1 SEHNR and CDR2 FQNEAQ (reference sequence). The CDR3 loop spans 15 amino acids. The CDR3 sequence is CASSYSEDRSTEAFF. CDR3 nucleotides: TGTGCCAGCAGCTATTCTGAGGACAGGAGCACTGAAGCTTTCTTT.

Only one count was recorded for this clone. The chain employs TRBV9 and TRBJ2-1; D call uncertain. Germline lookup yields CDR1 SGDLS and CDR2 YYNGEE. The CDR3 length is 15 residues. The V and J ends lost 4 bases and 0 bases respectively, with 11 bases between them. Here the CDR3 DNA reads TGTGCCAGCAGCTATACTGTTAGCTCCTACAATGAGCAGTTCTTC. The encoded protein is CASSYTVSSYNEQFF.

This chain links TRBV6-5 with TRBJ2-7; 7 bases match TRBD2. CDR1 and CDR2 from the germline V gene are MNHEY and SVGAGI. Trimming cost V 8 bases and J 6 bases; bases outside gene matches: 10. This CDR3 comprises 13 residues. This chain's CDR3 is CASAGDRWAEQYF. The CDR3 bases are TGTGCCAGCGCGGGGGATAGGTGGGCCGAGCAGTACTTC.

V and J are TRBV6-1 and TRBJ2-7; D might be TRBD2 (6 bases). This CDR3 is built from 12 residues. Trimming took 3 bases from V and 5 from J, leaving 8 bases between them. Germline lookup yields CDR1 MNHNS and CDR2 SASEGT. The CDR3 region is CASSDSGDEQYF. CDR3 in DNA: TGTGCCAGCAGTGATTCGGGGGACGAGCAGTACTTC.

Concerning this clone: Other nucleotide sequences from this sample produce the same CDR3. The rearrangement joins TRBV7-3 to TRBJ2-5; 10 bases line up with TRBD2. The germline V gene has CDR1 SGHTA and CDR2 FQGTGA. This CDR3 contains 13 residues. V lost 3 bases and J lost 5; bases outside the gene matches: 0. This CDR3 reads CASSLGLAETQYF. In nucleotides, the CDR3 is TGTGCCAGCAGCTTGGGACTAGCGGAGACCCAGTACTTC.

The rearrangement links TRBV7-3 to TRBJ2-3; no definite D call. CDR1 SGHTA and CDR2 FQGTGA come from the germline V gene. This CDR3 has 14 residues. Trimming removed 5 bases at V and 6 bases at J, with 15 bases between. For the CDR3, the DNA is TGTGCCAGCAGCCCAAACGCCTACGCGGATACGCAGTATTTT. It encodes CASSPNAYADTQYF.

The gene calls are TRBV7-2 and TRBJ1-1; 7 nucleotides align to TRBD1. The length of the CDR3 is 16 residues. Per germline, CDR1 SGHTA and CDR2 FQGNSA. The junction had 11 bases not matched to a gene; V was cut back by 2 bases and J by 5 bases. The chain's CDR3 is CASSLLTGTGRTEAFF. The CDR3 DNA reads as TGTGCCAGCAGCTTACTGACAGGGACGGGGAGGACTGAAGCTTTCTTT.

The V gene is TRBV10-3, the J gene TRBJ2-3; a possible D gene is TRBD2 (6 bases). Germline V CDR1 and CDR2: ENHRY, SYGVKD. V lost 7 bases and J 0 bases, leaving 11 bases between the germline ends. This CDR3 spans 14 amino acids. CDR3: CAITRGTSTDTQYF. Written as DNA, the CDR3 is TGTGCCATCACTCGAGGGACTAGCACAGATACGCAGTATTTT.

The chain couples TRBV27 to TRBJ1-2; D not resolved. Trimming left V 2 bases short and J 8 bases short, with 15 bases between. The CDR3 runs 14 residues. Germline-derived CDR1 and CDR2 are MNHEY and SMNVEV (reference sequence). CDR3 DNA sequence: TGTGCCAGCAGTTTAGGCCTCCGAGGGTTCGGCTACACCTTC. This encodes CASSLGLRGFGYTF.

This chain links TRBV19 with TRBJ1-1; tentative D call: TRBD1 (6 bases). The CDR3 sequence is 14 residues long. The V end was cut by 6 bases, the J end by 5 bases, with 16 bases between. The germline gives CDR1 LNHDA, CDR2 SQIVND (reference sequence). The CDR3 loop is CASSLLGAWTEAFF. The CDR3 nucleotides read TGTGCCAGTAGCCTCCTGGGGGCTTGGACTGAAGCTTTCTTT. Full variable domain (missing parts from reference TRBV19 and TRBJ1-1): DGGITQSPKYLFRKEGQNVTLSCEQNLNHDAMYWYRQDPGQGLRLIYYSQIVNDFQKGDIAEGYSVSREKKESFPLTVTSAQKNPTAFYLCASSLLGAWTEAFFGQGTRLTVV.

The chain couples TRBV13 to TRBJ2-2; perhaps TRBD1 as D (6 bases). V shed 4 bases and J shed 3 bases, with 12 bases lying between them. The CDR3 has 15 residues. The germline V gene encodes CDR1 PRHDT and CDR2 FYEKMQ (reference sequence). The CDR3 DNA reads TGTGCCAGCAGCTCCCGGGACATGTACACCGGGGAGCTGTTTTTT. Its translation is CASSSRDMYTGELFF.

This chain uses TRBV27 with TRBJ1-5; D unclear. V lost 3 bases to trimming and J lost 3 bases, with 3 bases between them. Germline V lookup: CDR1 MNHEY, CDR2 SMNVEV (reference sequence). The length of the CDR3 is 12 residues. DNA of the CDR3: TGTGCCAGCAGTTTCATCAATCAGCCCCAGCATTTT. Encoded protein: CASSFINQPQHF.

The rearrangement links TRBV6-2 or TRBV6-3 to TRBJ1-1; D possibly corresponds to TRBD1 (5 bases). CDR1 and CDR2 (germline): MNHEY, SVGEGT. Deletions cut 4 bases from V and 2 bases from J, with 11 bases between. CDR3 length equals 14 residues. CDR3 DNA sequence: TGTGCCAGCAGTTCGACAGCATCCAACACTGAAGCTTTCTTT. Protein: CASSSTASNTEAFF.

V usage is TRBV19 and J usage is TRBJ1-2; weak D call: TRBD1 (5 bases). The CDR3 loop spans 15 amino acids. Germline CDR1 LNHDA, CDR2 SQIVND (reference sequence). The V end was cut by 7 bases, the J end by 0 bases, with 15 bases between. In DNA, the CDR3 is TGTGCCAGTACCACCGGGACTTCCTCTAACTATGGCTACACCTTC. Residues: CASTTGTSSNYGYTF.

The chain recombines TRBV7-8 with TRBJ2-7, with 9 bases that match TRBD2. After removal of 2 bases from V and 2 bases from J, the junction contained 1 base not matched to a gene. CDR1 is SGHVS and CDR2 is FQNEAQ in the germline V gene. The CDR3 contains 14 residues. CDR3 residues: CASSLSSGTYEQYF. CDR3 sequence (DNA): TGTGCCAGCAGCTTATCTAGCGGGACCTACGAGCAGTACTTC.

This clone was detected once. V usage is TRBV28 and J usage is TRBJ1-2; 9 nucleotides line up with TRBD1. After removal of 4 bases from V and 2 bases from J, the junction contained 5 bases not matched to a gene. Germline V gives CDR1 MDHEN, CDR2 SYDVKM. The CDR3 sequence is 15 residues long. CDR3 loop: CASSSPGQGNYGYTF. As DNA, the CDR3 is TGTGCCAGCAGTTCTCCGGGACAGGGCAACTATGGCTACACCTTC.

The sample holds one count of this clone. The V and J genes are TRBV5-1 and TRBJ1-2; 9 bases line up with TRBD1. Germline-derived CDR1 and CDR2 are SGHRS and YFSETQ. Losses at the gene ends were 5 bases for V and 2 bases for J; bases not matched to a gene: 7. CDR3 length equals 15 residues. CDR3 sequence reads: CASSQSGTGNYGYTF. The CDR3 coding sequence is TGCGCCAGCAGTCAATCCGGGACAGGGAACTATGGCTACACCTTC.

The genes are TRBV7-2 and TRBJ1-1, with D possibly being TRBD1 (6 bases). This CDR3 has 13 residues. V lost 6 bases, J lost 4 bases, and 12 bases lay in between. Germline V gives CDR1 SGHTA, CDR2 FQGNSA. The CDR3 sequence: CASSFGRGTEAFF. CDR3 nucleotides: TGTGCCAGCAGTTTCGGCAGGGGCACTGAAGCTTTCTTT. The full variable domain, with the rest looked up from reference TRBV7-2 and TRBJ1-1, is GAGVSQSPSNKVTEKGKDVELRCDPISGHTALYWYRQSLGQGLEFLIYFQGNSAPDKSGLPSDRFSAERTGGSVSTLTIQRTQQEDSAVYLCASSFGRGTEAFFGQGTRLTVV.

This clone was seen only once. The CDR3 spells CASSFRGDTDTQYF. The CDR3, as DNA: TGTGCCAGCAGTTTTCGAGGAGACACAGATACGCAGTATTTT. The V call is TRBV27, the J call TRBJ2-3; D unresolved. V was shortened by 3 bases and J by 2 bases, with 9 bases between the two germline ends. The CDR3 runs 14 residues. CDR1 MNHEY and CDR2 SMNVEV come from the germline V gene (reference sequence).

In its sample, this clone was seen a few times. The chain recombines TRBV3-1 (or the pseudogene TRBV3-2) with TRBJ1-4; a weak D match, TRBD1 (5 bases). Germline V lookup: CDR1 LGHDT, CDR2 YNNKEL (reference sequence). Deletions cut 5 bases from V and 7 bases from J, with 17 bases between. The CDR3 is 15 residues long. CDR3 residues: CASSGQGRATEKLFF. DNA for the CDR3: TGTGCCAGCAGCGGTCAGGGCAGGGCTACTGAAAAACTGTTTTTT.

The V call is TRBV28, the J call TRBJ2-2; perhaps TRBD2 as D (5 bases). The CDR3 covers 14 residues. CDR1 is MDHEN and CDR2 is SYDVKM in the germline V gene. Trimming took off 6 bases at V and 4 bases at J, with 12 bases between the two ends. The CDR3 loop is CASRSGSGTGELFF. The CDR3 coding sequence is TGTGCCAGCAGATCGGGGTCGGGCACCGGGGAGCTGTTTTTT.

This clone has only one observation. This rearrangement joins TRBV7-2 to TRBJ1-2; a possible D gene is TRBD1 (6 bases). The CDR3 totals 12 residues. The germline gives CDR1 SGHTA, CDR2 FQGNSA. Trimming stripped 6 bases from V and 10 bases from J, with 15 bases between. The CDR3 spells CASSRGGDYYTF. CDR3 coding DNA: TGTGCCAGCAGTCGAGGGGGAGATTACTACACCTTC.

The CDR3 DNA sequence: TGTGCCAGCAGTCTTATACAGGGGTTCAGCTCCTACGAGCAGTACTTC. As protein: CASSLIQGFSSYEQYF. The V call is TRBV28, the J call TRBJ2-7; TRBD1 matches 7 bases. Germline CDR1 MDHEN, CDR2 SYDVKM. The ends lost 5 bases at V and 0 bases at J; junction bases unmatched: 10. The CDR3 runs 16 residues.